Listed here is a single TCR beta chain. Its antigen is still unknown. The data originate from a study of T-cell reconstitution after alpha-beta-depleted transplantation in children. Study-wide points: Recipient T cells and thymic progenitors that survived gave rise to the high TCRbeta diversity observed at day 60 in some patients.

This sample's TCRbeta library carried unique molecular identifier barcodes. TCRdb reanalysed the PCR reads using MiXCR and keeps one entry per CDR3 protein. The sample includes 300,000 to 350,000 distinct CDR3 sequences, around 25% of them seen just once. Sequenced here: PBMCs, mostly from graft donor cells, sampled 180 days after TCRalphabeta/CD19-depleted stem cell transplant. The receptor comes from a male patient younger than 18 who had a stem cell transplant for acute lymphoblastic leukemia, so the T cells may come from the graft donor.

The CDR3 reads CASSHSQGAMGSQHF. CDR3 DNA sequence: TGTGCCAGTAGTCACTCGCAGGGGGCTATGGGGTCCCAGCATTTT. The chain joins TRBV19 to TRBJ1-5; 8 bases align to TRBD1. CDR1 and CDR2 from the germline V gene are LNHDA and SQIVND (reference sequence). Trimming removed 5 bases from V and 11 bases from J; junction bases left unmatched: 14. The CDR3 runs to 15 residues.